These 11 T cell receptor beta chains originate from one sample sequenced in a study of early T cells in non-severe SARS-CoV-2 infection. TCRdb processed the 5' RACE reads anew with MiXCR; each CDR3 protein has one entry. The sample carries approximately 80,000 distinct CDR3 sequences, approximately 10% recorded once. The sequences come from whole blood, collected at baseline. The origin of the receptors is an adult who was a healthcare worker with PCR-confirmed SARS-CoV-2 infection or an uninfected control (not recorded which).

This chain uses TRBV3-1 with TRBJ1-1, with D maybe TRBD1 (6 bases). V gave up 3 bases and J gave up 7 bases, with 18 bases separating them. The CDR3 extends over 15 amino acids. CDR1 is LGHDT, CDR2 YNNKEL, per germline (reference sequence). CDR3 coding DNA: TGTGCCAGCAGCCATAGAACAGGGAATGGAGGTGAAGCTTTCTTT. Its protein is CASSHRTGNGGEAFF. Complete variable domain (other parts from reference TRBV3-1 and TRBJ1-1): DTAVSQTPKYLVTQMGNDKSIKCEQNLGHDTMYWYKQDSKKFLKIMFSYNNKELIINETVPNRFSPKSPDKAHLNLHINSLELGDSAVYFCASSHRTGNGGEAFFGQGTRLTVV.

This clonotype has only a few counts. The chain has TRBV5-8 and TRBJ2-1, with no clear D. Germline values: CDR1 SGHTS, CDR2 YDEGEE. V gave up 1 base and J gave up 4 bases, with 15 bases separating them. This CDR3 is 16 amino acids long. The CDR3 sequence: CASSLTGVSLYNEQFF. The CDR3 nucleotides read TGTGCCAGCAGCTTGACTGGGGTCAGCTTATACAATGAGCAGTTCTTC.

In this sample, this clonotype turned up a few times. V and J are TRBV24-1 and TRBJ2-1; no clear D gene. The CDR3 covers 12 residues. Trimming took off 4 bases at V and 8 bases at J, with 8 bases between the two ends. Germline V CDR1 and CDR2: KGHDR, SFDVKD. The CDR3: CATSDRRDEQFF. For the CDR3, the DNA is TGTGCCACCAGTGACCGGCGAGATGAGCAGTTCTTC.

The table lists this clonotype with a few counts. The chain joins TRBV12-3 or TRBV12-4 to TRBJ1-2, with 8 positions matching TRBD1. The V segment lost 4 bases and the J segment 5 bases; nucleotides outside the gene matches: 6. The CDR3 spans 14 residues. The CDR3 bases are TGTGCCAGCAGTTCCCACACAGGGGGGTATGGCTACACCTTC. It is translated as CASSSHTGGYGYTF.

This rearrangement joins TRBV18 to TRBJ2-3; D unclear. The CDR3 covers 16 residues. V was trimmed by 6 bases and J by 4 bases, leaving 20 bases between them. Germline lookup yields CDR1 KGHSH and CDR2 LQKENI. The CDR3 DNA sequence: TGTGCCAGCTCTCCTTTGACGCCCGAAGAGGCAGATACGCAGTATTTT. It encodes CASSPLTPEEADTQYF.

This clonotype was picked up a small number of times. The chain combines TRBV7-3 with TRBJ1-3; TRBD1 might be the D (5 bases). The CDR3 extends over 19 amino acids. Germline CDR1 and CDR2: SGHTA and FQGTGA. The V gene lost 5 bases and the J gene lost 0 bases, with 23 bases spanning the gap. The CDR3 DNA reads TGTGCCAGCAGCCCCCATGCCCTGGGACCGCAACTCTCTGGAAACACCATATATTTT. As protein: CASSPHALGPQLSGNTIYF.

The V gene is TRBV19, the J gene TRBJ1-5; possibly TRBD1 for D (5 bases). Germline V gene sequence: CDR1 LNHDA, CDR2 SQIVND (reference sequence). The CDR3 covers 12 residues. Trimming removed 10 bases from V and 4 bases from J, with 11 bases in between. This chain's CDR3 is CATSKGNQPQHF. As DNA, the CDR3 is TGTGCCACCTCCAAGGGGAATCAGCCCCAGCATTTT. Filled out from reference TRBV19 and TRBJ1-5, the complete variable domain reads DGGITQSPKYLFRKEGQNVTLSCEQNLNHDAMYWYRQDPGQGLRLIYYSQIVNDFQKGDIAEGYSVSREKKESFPLTVTSAQKNPTAFYLCATSKGNQPQHFGDGTRLSIL.

The J gene is TRBJ1-1, the V gene TRBV18, with 7 bases that match TRBD1. The CDR3 covers 14 residues. Per the germline V gene, CDR1 is KGHSH and CDR2 is LQKENI. J lost 2 bases, V lost 3 bases, and 3 bases had no gene match. Here the CDR3 DNA reads TGTGCCAGCTCACCGGACAGGCAAAACACTGAAGCTTTCTTT. Protein sequence: CASSPDRQNTEAFF. Full variable domain (rest looked up from reference TRBV18 and TRBJ1-1): NAGVMQNPRHLVRRRGQEARLRCSPMKGHSHVYWYRQLPEEGLKFMVYLQKENIIDESGMPKERFSAEFPKEGPSILRIQQVVRGDSAAYFCASSPDRQNTEAFFGQGTRLTVV.

This clonotype has more than one count but fewer than ten. The J gene is TRBJ1-4, the V gene TRBV19; 8 positions agree with TRBD1. The junction had 4 bases not matched to a gene; V was cut back by 6 bases and J by 7 bases. This CDR3 comprises 13 residues. Germline-derived CDR1 and CDR2 are LNHDA and SQIVND (reference sequence). The CDR3 coding sequence is TGTGCCAGTAGAGGACAGGGAGGTGAAAAACTGTTTTTT. Protein product: CASRGQGGEKLFF.

The V gene is TRBV13, the J gene TRBJ1-1; no clear D gene. The CDR3 runs 16 residues. The germline CDR1 and CDR2 sequences are PRHDT and FYEKMQ (reference sequence). Trimming left V 5 bases short and J 8 bases short, with 24 bases between. CDR3 in amino acids: CASSPTRLGKKSEAFF. CDR3 coding DNA: TGTGCCAGCAGCCCTACACGGCTTGGGAAGAAGTCCGAAGCTTTCTTT.

This clonotype was counted many times. The V call is TRBV6-2 or TRBV6-3, the J call TRBJ2-1; 13 nucleotides match TRBD2. V was clipped by 9 bases and J by 9 bases; unmatched bases: 8. This CDR3 comprises 14 residues. Germline V gene data show CDR1 as MNHEY and CDR2 as SVGEGT. The CDR3 loop reads CASSGTSGVGEQFF. The CDR3 region has the DNA TGTGCCAGTTCCGGGACTAGCGGGGTTGGTGAGCAGTTCTTC.